This is a list of T cell receptor beta chains from one sample in a study of vaccination and CD4 T cells after COVID-19. Each CDR3 protein gets one entry after TCRdb re-called the PCR reads with MiXCR. The profile shows 8,000 to 9,000 distinct CDR3 sequences, 48% of them singletons. These receptors are not linked to any known antigen. The sample taken for sequencing was CD4+ T cells from blood, cultured in vitro. These receptors all stem from a human donor in good health. Each CDR3 is given with its conserved first and last residue.

V	J	CDR3
TRBV7-9	TRBJ2-5	CASGDRETQYF
TRBV7-2	TRBJ1-5	CASSFRGQTLNQPQHF
TRBV6-2/TRBV6-3	TRBJ2-5	CASSYEASGGPTQETQYF
TRBV7-9	TRBJ2-5	CASSFGQGPSETQYF
TRBV7-9	TRBJ2-1	CASSQGTGGYNEQFF
TRBV6-1	TRBJ1-2	CASSATGGYGYTF
TRBV6-5	TRBJ2-7	CASSYLGSGQYF
TRBV28	TRBJ1-1	CASSSRFGFTGGAFF
TRBV7-2	TRBJ1-5	CASSLWGGGNQPQHF
TRBV20-1	TRBJ2-5	CSARDGSSGGRSQETQYF
TRBV2	TRBJ2-3	CASSEGLAGRDTQYF
TRBV7-7	TRBJ2-2	CASSATVNTGELFF
TRBV10-1	TRBJ2-1	CASSESKGPRGNEQFF
TRBV10-3	TRBJ1-5	CAISEARSSSNQPQHF
TRBV6-1	TRBJ2-7	CASSERETGVPRQYF
TRBV6-2/TRBV6-3	TRBJ1-2	CASSFSTGAPYGYTF
TRBV6-1	TRBJ2-7	CASSVTDPRDEQYF
TRBV6-1	TRBJ1-2	CASSPVGVYGYTF
TRBV20-1	TRBJ2-7	CSLHKGTAYEQYF
TRBV7-8	TRBJ1-1	CASSAGTGVEAFF
TRBV20-1	TRBJ2-1	CSASGGIYNEQFF
TRBV2	TRBJ2-5	CASSDTGETQYF
TRBV18	TRBJ1-2	CASSRLGAEGYGYTF
TRBV6-2/TRBV6-3	TRBJ1-2	CASSRPGQGRGYTF
TRBV20-1	TRBJ1-2	CSATGHTGRNGYTF
TRBV4-1	TRBJ2-3	CASSRGTVAGGRDTQYF
TRBV7-2	TRBJ2-5	CASSGGLAGQETQYF
TRBV7-2	TRBJ1-5	CASSLKGGGGQPQHF
TRBV10-3	TRBJ2-3	CAIRPSPDTQYF
TRBV5-1	TRBJ2-3	CASSLTGLAGGSDTQYF
TRBV6-5	TRBJ2-7	CASSYSNLLAGAYEQYF
TRBV5-4	TRBJ2-4	CASSPGGRINIQYF
TRBV12-3/TRBV12-4	TRBJ1-2	CASSGSQFGGYTF
TRBV7-9	TRBJ2-7	CASSLRQGSYYEQYF
TRBV20-1	TRBJ1-5	CSASSGQNQPQHF
TRBV6-5	TRBJ2-7	CASSYSGTSVAYEQYF
TRBV6-1	TRBJ2-1	CASRSGHGNEQFF
TRBV14	TRBJ1-3	CASSQEGRSPGNTIYF
TRBV10-2	TRBJ2-4	CASIPSGDIQYF